The entry below describes one T cell receptor (beta chain). The specificity of this receptor is unknown. The sample holds no much larger clone one base away, and base qualities are not on file. This specimen belongs to a study of T-cell memory formation after mild COVID-19 (dated by TCRdb to about 2021). Regarding the research as a whole: Most TCR sequence clusters were specific to one of the two donors. In a couple of donors, T-cell clones that expanded and contracted after mild COVID-19 were tracked by sequencing TCRalpha and TCRbeta repertoires over time. The cohort comprised two young, previously healthy adult volunteers, one female and one male.

CDR1 and CDR2 are read off the germline V gene as MNHEY and SVGEGT. Deletion took 5 bases off V and 6 bases off J, with a span of 11 bases between the germline ends. The CDR3 numbers 12 residues from cysteine through valine. This entry keeps only the CDR3 DNA: 36 bases, framed from base 1. Instrument on record: Illumina NovaSeq 6000. cDNA libraries for TCRalpha and TCRbeta were prepared by 5'RACE using constant-segment primers, with sample barcodes and unique molecular identifiers added. RNA was extracted from every sample with Trizol reagent. Amplification of the libraries took two PCR steps, and the second step added a second sample barcode plus Illumina TruSeq adapters. Sequencing of the libraries was done on an Illumina NovaSeq, producing 2 x 150 bp paired-end reads. As for the authors' bioinformatics: The reads were demultiplexed and collapsed into UMI-guided consensus sequences using migec v1.2.7. Using mixcr v2.1.11, UMI consensuses were aligned to TRA and TRB V and J templates and then assembled into clonotypes. Expanded or contracted clonotypes were those called significant by both edgeR and NoisET, with noise models trained on biological replicates. edgeR calls used a false discovery rate-adjusted p below 0.01 and a log2 fold-change threshold of 1. As an exploratory analysis of dynamics, max-normalized trajectories of the 1000 most abundant clonotypes were examined with PCA combined with hierarchical clustering. Separately sequenced CD4+ and CD8+ repertoires were used to assign a CD4 or CD8 phenotype to each responding clone. Using fastp trimming at Q25 and MiXCR clonotype assembly, TCRdb reanalyzed the public sequencing data and kept in-frame beta chains. Rows with a matching CDR3 protein are joined into one entry that keeps the most common DNA and genes. The V and J calls were determined by TCRdb, not by the authors. Present in this sample are under 550,000 distinct CDR3 sequences, more than 15% of which were seen just once. The ten top clones hold 20% to 25% of the sample.

Here is what the overall study found, with its caveats: The detection of some responding clones in pre-infection memory suggests that pre-existing cross-reactive memory T cells joined the SARS-CoV-2 response. SARS-CoV-2 specificity was not confirmed for the second-wave clones peaking on day 37. Only two mild cases were covered in the study, and larger cohorts including severe cases with pre-infection samples were considered necessary. Clones that contracted from day 15 to 85 showed balanced CD4/CD8 phenotypes, whereas a second wave of clones that expanded from day 15 to 37 leaned towards CD4+. Contracting CD4+ clones were located mainly in the CM and EM memory subsets, whereas CD8+ clones were found to be enriched in EMRA.

PBMCs were isolated by Ficoll-Paque density gradient centrifugation. The sample comprised PBMCs or a T cell subset sorted from them (not recorded which). The V and J genes are TRBV6-2 or TRBV6-3 and TRBJ2-7; a weak D assignment points to TRBD1 (6 bases agree). The clonotype comes from a man younger than 35 who had mild COVID-19 (a few samples of this study predate the infection). The sample titles of this study are shuffled in the database, so cell type and time point are left out; the donor was told from shared clones. The DNA is TGTGCCAGCAGTAGAGACAGGCTCGAGCAGTACGTC. Its protein product is CASSRDRLEQYV.